The text below deals with one T cell receptor (delta chain). The antigen it binds to is not known. Base-call qualities are not available, and no considerably larger clone is one nucleotide away. This specimen belongs to a study of human gamma delta and Vdelta1 T cells (dated by TCRdb to 2016 to 2019). With regard to the full study: The study investigated Delta One T cells, Vd1+ gamma-delta T cells, as cytotoxic effectors against acute myeloid leukemia.

The library was obtained by PCR. Sequencing was performed on an Illumina MiSeq. TCRdb reprocessed the public reads with the caller CATT; rows with the same DNA were merged afterwards. Across this sample there are thousands of delta-chain clones, with roughly 40% seen only once. The ten largest clones take up 5.5% to 7% of the sample. Looking up the germline V gene yields CDR1 TSWWSYY and CDR2 QGS. V and J are trimmed by 1 base and 3 bases, and the gene matches miss 9 bases of the junction. Taken from cysteine to phenylalanine, the CDR3 has 18 residues. The CDR3 DNA has 54 bases and is translated from base 1. Overall study results and their limits: Delta One T cells were reported to be polyclonal and to show broad cytotoxic targeting of acute myeloid leukemia.

The sequence was collected from a human donor in good health. This receptor chain uses TRDV1 and TRDJ1; TRDD3 agrees with 12 junctional bases. Sample: Vdelta1 gamma-delta T cells from blood grown in culture (DOT cells). Per the publication, the cell subset or site label means: Delta One T cells, in vitro expanded/differentiated Vd1+ gamma-delta T cells. In nucleotide form, the sequence is TGTGCTCTTGGGGAACCAATCCTCAACTGGGGGATACCCGATAAACTCATCTTT. Protein translation: CALGEPILNWGIPDKLIF.